This record concerns one T cell receptor (beta chain) sequence. This record belongs to a study of Ad26.COV2.S vaccination and SARS-CoV-2 variants. Profiling relied on immunoSEQ multiplex PCR, and the TCRdb table lists in-frame clones only, not all of them. The sample carries more than 300,000 clones, 75% to 90% recorded once. As to treatment: some 19 received Ad26.COV2.S at low or high dose, single or two shots; a few received placebo; per-sample allocation not given. Each sample was drawn 63 days after the first injection (of vaccine or placebo). Trimming cost V 5 bases and J 0 bases, with 14 bases left between them. The CDR3 totals 16 residues. CDR1 is SEHNR and CDR2 is FQNEAQ in the germline V gene (reference sequence).

The specimen was peripheral blood, collected in a trial of Ad26.COV2.S vaccine versus placebo. The V and J genes are TRBV7-9 and TRBJ2-1; D not resolved. The source is a person between 18 and 59 years old who received the Ad26.COV2.S COVID-19 vaccine or a placebo. CDR3 coding DNA: TGTGCCAGCAGCCGTCTGGAGTATAGCTCCTACAATGAGCAGTTCTTC. It specifies CASSRLEYSSYNEQFF.